This T cell receptor (beta chain) came from a study of blood T cells in healthy people across ages. V lost 3 bases, J lost 2 bases, and 8 bases stayed unmatched. This CDR3 has 17 residues. The V gene's germline CDR1 is SGHRS and CDR2 YFSETQ. Isolation of PBMCs gave at least 7 million cells per sample. Using a J-beta primer mix together with a sample-barcoded 5' primer, a second PCR was run for about 6 to 12 cycles. TCRdb processed the 5' RACE reads anew with MiXCR; each CDR3 protein has one entry. The table shows about 830,000 distinct CDR3 sequences, with approximately 59% occurring only once. The sample was blood. This rearrangement joins TRBV5-1 to TRBJ2-3, with 11 bases fitting TRBD2. The source of this sequence is a man aged 25-40 years in good health. The CDR3 nucleotides are TGCGCCAGCAGCTGGCCCCTAGCGGGGGGCGACACAGATACGCAGTATTTT. This codes for CASSWPLAGGDTDTQYF.